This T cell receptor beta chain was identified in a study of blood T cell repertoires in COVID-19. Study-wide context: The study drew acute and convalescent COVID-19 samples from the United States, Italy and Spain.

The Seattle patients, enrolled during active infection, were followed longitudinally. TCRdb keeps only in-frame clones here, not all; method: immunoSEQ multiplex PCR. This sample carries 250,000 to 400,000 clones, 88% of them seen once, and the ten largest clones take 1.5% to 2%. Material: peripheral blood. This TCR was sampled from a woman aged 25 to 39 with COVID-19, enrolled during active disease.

The CDR3 coding sequence is TGCAGTGCTAGTAGGGGGGGCTCTGGAAACACCATATATTTT. Translated: CSASRGGSGNTIYF. V and J are TRBV20-1 and TRBJ1-3, with TRBD1 as a possible D gene (6 bases). Trimming stripped 3 bases from V and 0 bases from J, with 9 bases between. The CDR3 has 14 residues. Germline CDR1 DFQATT, CDR2 SNEGSKA (reference sequence).